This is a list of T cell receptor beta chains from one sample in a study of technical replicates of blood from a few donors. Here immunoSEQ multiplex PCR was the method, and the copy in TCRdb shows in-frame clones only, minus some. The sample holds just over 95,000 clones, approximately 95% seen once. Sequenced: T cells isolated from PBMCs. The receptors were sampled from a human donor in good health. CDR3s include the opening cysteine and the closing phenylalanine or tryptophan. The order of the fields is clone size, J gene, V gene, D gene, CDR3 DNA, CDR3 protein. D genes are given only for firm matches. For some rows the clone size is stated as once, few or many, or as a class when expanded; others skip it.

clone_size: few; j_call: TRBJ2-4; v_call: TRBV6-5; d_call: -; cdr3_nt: TGTGCCAGCAGTTACCTCGGAGGGGCCAAAAACATTCAGTACTTC; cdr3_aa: CASSYLGGAKNIQYF
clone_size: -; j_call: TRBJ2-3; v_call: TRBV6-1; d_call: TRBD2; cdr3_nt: TGTGCCAGCAGTGAAAGACCCCCCGTTAGCGGGGGCCGTAGCACAGATACGCAGTATTTT; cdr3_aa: CASSERPPVSGGRSTDTQYF
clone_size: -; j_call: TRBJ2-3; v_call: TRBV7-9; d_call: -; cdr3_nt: TGTCTTACCACCGGGGGTCCCACAGATACGCAGTATTTT; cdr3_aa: CLTTGGPTDTQYF
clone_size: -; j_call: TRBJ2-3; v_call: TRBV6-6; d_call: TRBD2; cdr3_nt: TGTGCCAGCAACGAGCGGGAGACAGATACGCAGTATTTT; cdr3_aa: CASNERETDTQYF
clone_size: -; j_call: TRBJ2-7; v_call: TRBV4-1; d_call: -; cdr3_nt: TGCGCCAGCAGCCAAGACTTTTCAGGGGATCCCTACGAGCAGTACTTC; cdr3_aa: CASSQDFSGDPYEQYF
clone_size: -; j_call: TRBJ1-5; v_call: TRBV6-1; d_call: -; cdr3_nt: TGTGCCACCTCCACAGAAGGGGGCAATCAGCCCCAGCATTTT; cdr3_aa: CATSTEGGNQPQHF
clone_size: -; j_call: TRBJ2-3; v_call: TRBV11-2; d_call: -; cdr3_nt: TGTGCCAGCAGCTTTGGCGGGGCGCAGTATTTT; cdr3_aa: CASSFGGAQYF
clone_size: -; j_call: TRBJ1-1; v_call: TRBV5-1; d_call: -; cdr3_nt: TGCGCCAGCAGCTTAGGGGGGGGGAGCACTGAAGCTTTCTTT; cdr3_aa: CASSLGGGSTEAFF
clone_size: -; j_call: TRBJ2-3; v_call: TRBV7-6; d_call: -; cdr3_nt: TGTGCCAGCAGCTTAGCACCAGGGAGCACAGATACGCAGTATTTT; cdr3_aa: CASSLAPGSTDTQYF
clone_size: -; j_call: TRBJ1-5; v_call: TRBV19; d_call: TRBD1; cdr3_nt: TGTGCCAGTAGTACCGACAGGGGAGGGAGGCAGCCCCAGCATTTT; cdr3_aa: CASSTDRGGRQPQHF
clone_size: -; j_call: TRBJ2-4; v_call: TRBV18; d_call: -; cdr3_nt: TGTGCCAGCTCACCCTCTAGTGGAAACATTCAGTACTTC; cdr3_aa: CASSPSSGNIQYF
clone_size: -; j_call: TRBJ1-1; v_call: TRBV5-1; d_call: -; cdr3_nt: TGCGCCAGCAGCTCGCTCGGGGGATACCCTGAAGCTTTCTTT; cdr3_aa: CASSSLGGYPEAFF
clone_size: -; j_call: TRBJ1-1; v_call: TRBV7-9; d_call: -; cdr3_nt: TGTGCCAGCAGCTTAGGATACTCGAGGGCTTTCTTT; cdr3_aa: CASSLGYSRAFF
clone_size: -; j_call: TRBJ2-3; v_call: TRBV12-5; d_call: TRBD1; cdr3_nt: TGTGCTAGTGGGAGACAGGGGACAGGGCCCACAGATACGCAGTATTTT; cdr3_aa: CASGRQGTGPTDTQYF
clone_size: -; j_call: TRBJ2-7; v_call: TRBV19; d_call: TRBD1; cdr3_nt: TGTGCCAGTAGTATAGGACAGGGGTCCTACGAGCAGTACTTC; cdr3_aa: CASSIGQGSYEQYF
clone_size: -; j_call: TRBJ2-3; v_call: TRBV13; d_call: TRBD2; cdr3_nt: TGTGCCAGCAGCCTGGGGAGCGGGAGAACAGATACGCAGTATTTT; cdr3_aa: CASSLGSGRTDTQYF
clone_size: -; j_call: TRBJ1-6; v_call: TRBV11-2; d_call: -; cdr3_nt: TGTGCCAGCAGCCCCGAGGGTACAGATAATTCACCCCTCCACTTT; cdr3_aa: CASSPEGTDNSPLHF
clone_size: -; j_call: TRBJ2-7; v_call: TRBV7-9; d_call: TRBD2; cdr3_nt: TGTGCCAGCAGCCGTAGCGGGCGGCCATCCTACGAGCAGTACTTC; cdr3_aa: CASSRSGRPSYEQYF
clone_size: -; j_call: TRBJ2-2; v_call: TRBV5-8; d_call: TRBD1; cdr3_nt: TGTGCCAGCAGCCGGGGACAGACATCTACGAACACCGGGGAGCTGTTTTTT; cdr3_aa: CASSRGQTSTNTGELFF
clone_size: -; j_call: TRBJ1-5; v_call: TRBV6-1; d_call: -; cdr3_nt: TGTGCCAGCAGTGAAGGGCAGGCCCTAAATCAGCCCCAGCATTTT; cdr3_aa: CASSEGQALNQPQHF
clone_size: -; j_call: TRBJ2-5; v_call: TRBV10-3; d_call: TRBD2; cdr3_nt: TGTGCCATCAGTCCCGCGGGAGGGAAAGAGACCCAGTACTTC; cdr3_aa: CAISPAGGKETQYF
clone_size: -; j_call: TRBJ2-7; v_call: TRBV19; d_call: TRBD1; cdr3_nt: TGTGCCAGTAGTATAGGTCCAGGGGGCAGATACGAGCAGTACTTC; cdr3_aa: CASSIGPGGRYEQYF
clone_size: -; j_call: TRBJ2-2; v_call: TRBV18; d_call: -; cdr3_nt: TGTGCCAGCTCACCACCGTCCCGGTGGAACACCGGGGAGCTGTTTTTT; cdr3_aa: CASSPPSRWNTGELFF
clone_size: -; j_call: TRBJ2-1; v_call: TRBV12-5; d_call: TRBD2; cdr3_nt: TGTGCTAGTGGTTTGGTGCTTGTCGGGAGGGACTACAATGAGCAGTTCTTC; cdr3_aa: CASGLVLVGRDYNEQFF
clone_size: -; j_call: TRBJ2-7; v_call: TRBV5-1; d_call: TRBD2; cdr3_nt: TGCGCCAGCAACCTCGGGGTTAGCGGGGGGGCCCACGAGCAGTACTTC; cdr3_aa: CASNLGVSGGAHEQYF
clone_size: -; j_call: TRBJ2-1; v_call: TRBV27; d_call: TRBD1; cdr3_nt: TGTGCCAGCAGTTTGACAGGGCCCAACAATGAGCAGTTCTTC; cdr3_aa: CASSLTGPNNEQFF
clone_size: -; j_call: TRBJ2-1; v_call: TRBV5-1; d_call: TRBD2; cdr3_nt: TGCGCCAGCTCCGGACTAGCGGGGTTTAATGAGCAGTTCTTC; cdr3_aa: CASSGLAGFNEQFF
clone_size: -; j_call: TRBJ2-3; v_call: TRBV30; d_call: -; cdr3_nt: TGTGCCTGGAGTCCTACAGATACGCAGTATTTT; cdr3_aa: CAWSPTDTQYF
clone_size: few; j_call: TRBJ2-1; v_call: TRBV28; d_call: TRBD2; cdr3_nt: TGTGCCAGCAGAGCCAGTGCTAGCGGGACGGCGAATGAGCAGTTCTTC; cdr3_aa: CASRASASGTANEQFF